This T cell receptor beta chain emerged from a study of shared clonotypes between healthy human individuals. As regards this clone: Its antigen is undetermined.

Study-level points and caveats: Larger estimated richness was generally recorded for naive subsets relative to memory subsets.

Here immunoSEQ multiplex PCR was the method, and the copy in TCRdb shows in-frame clones only, minus some. The table has roughly 680,000 clones, 72% seen once. The receptor comes from a woman in her twenties or thirties in good health. Sequenced input: memory CD4+ T cells sorted from blood. Documented subset: CD45RA-negative fraction.

The CDR3 loop is CASSEAQHWTYEQYF. CDR3 sequence (DNA): TGTGCCAGCAGTGAAGCCCAGCATTGGACCTACGAGCAGTACTTC. J is TRBJ2-7 and V is TRBV6-1, with no clear D. This CDR3 region has 15 residues. Trimming removed 0 bases at V and 2 bases at J, with 11 bases between. From germline, CDR1 is MNHNS and CDR2 SASEGT.